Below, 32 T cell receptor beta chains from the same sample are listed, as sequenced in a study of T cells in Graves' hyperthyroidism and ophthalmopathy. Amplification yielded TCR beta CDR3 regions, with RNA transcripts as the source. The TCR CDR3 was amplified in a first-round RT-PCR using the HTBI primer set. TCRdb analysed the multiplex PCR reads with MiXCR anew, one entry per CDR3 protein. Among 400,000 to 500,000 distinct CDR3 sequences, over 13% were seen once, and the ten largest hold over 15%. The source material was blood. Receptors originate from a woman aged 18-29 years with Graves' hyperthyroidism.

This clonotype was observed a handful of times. CDR3 nucleotide sequence: TGCAGTGCTAGAGCGGCAGGTTCTCAGCCCCAGCATTTT. Translation: CSARAAGSQPQHF. This chain joins TRBV20-1 and TRBJ1-5; unclear D gene. This CDR3 comprises 13 residues. V was shortened by 1 base and J by 6 bases, with 10 bases between the two germline ends. Germline assignment: CDR1 DFQATT and CDR2 SNEGSKA (reference sequence).

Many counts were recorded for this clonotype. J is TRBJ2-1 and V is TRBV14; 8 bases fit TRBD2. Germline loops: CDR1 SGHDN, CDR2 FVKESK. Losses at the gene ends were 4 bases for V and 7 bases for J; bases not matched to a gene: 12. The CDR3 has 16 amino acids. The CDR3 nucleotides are TGTGCCAGCAGCCTCCTTAGCGGGGCAGGGATGAATGAGCAGTTCTTC. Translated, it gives CASSLLSGAGMNEQFF.

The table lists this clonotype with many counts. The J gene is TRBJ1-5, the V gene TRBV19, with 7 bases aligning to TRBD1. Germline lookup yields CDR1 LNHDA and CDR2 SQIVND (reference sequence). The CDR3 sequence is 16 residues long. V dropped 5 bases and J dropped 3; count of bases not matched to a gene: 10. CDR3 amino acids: CASSDRQTGINQPQHF. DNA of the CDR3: TGTGCCAGTAGTGACAGACAGACAGGGATCAATCAGCCCCAGCATTTT.

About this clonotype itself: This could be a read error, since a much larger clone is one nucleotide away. The CDR3 DNA reads as TGTGCCAGTAGTACACCCCAGGGAGTCGCTGAAGCTTTCTTT. Amino acid sequence: CASSTPQGVAEAFF. The chain couples TRBV19 to TRBJ1-1; D might be TRBD1 (5 bases). The CDR3 is made up of 14 amino acids. Germline lookup yields CDR1 LNHDA and CDR2 SQIVND (reference sequence). V lost 4 bases and J 6 bases, leaving 15 bases between the germline ends.

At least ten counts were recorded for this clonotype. In nucleotides, the CDR3 is TGTGCCTGGAGTCCGGGACAGGGAGTCACTGAAGCTTTCTTT. Its protein product is CAWSPGQGVTEAFF. The chain links TRBV30 to TRBJ1-1; 9 positions agree with TRBD1. Germline-derived CDR1 and CDR2 are GTSNPN and SVGIG (reference sequence). V lost 2 bases to trimming and J lost 4 bases; unmatched junction nucleotides: 5. The CDR3 is made up of 14 amino acids.

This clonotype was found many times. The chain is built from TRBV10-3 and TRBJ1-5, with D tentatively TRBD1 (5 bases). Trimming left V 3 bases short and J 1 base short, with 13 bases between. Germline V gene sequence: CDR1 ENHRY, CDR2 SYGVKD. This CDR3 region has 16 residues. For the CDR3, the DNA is TGTGCCATCAGTGACGCAGGGATGGGGAGCAATCAGCCCCAGCATTTT. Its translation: CAISDAGMGSNQPQHF.

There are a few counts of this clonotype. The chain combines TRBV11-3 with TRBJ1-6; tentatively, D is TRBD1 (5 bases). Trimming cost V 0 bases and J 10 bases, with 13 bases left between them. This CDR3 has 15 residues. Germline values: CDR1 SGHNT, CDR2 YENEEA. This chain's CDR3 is CASSLDQAGRSPLHF. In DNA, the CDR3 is TGTGCCAGCAGCTTAGATCAAGCAGGGCGATCACCCCTCCACTTT.

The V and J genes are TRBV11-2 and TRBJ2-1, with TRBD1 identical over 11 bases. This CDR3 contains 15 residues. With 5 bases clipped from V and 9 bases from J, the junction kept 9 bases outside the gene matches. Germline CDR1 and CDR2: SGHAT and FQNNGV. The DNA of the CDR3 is TGTGCCAGCAGCGTATCACCGGGACAGGGGGTTGAGCAGTTCTTC. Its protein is CASSVSPGQGVEQFF.

CDR3 sequence: CASSPTRGTGNTGELFF. In nucleotides, the CDR3 is TGTGCCAGCTCACCTACACGTGGGACGGGGAACACCGGGGAGCTGTTTTTT. The chain recombines TRBV18 with TRBJ2-2; D tentatively fits TRBD1 or TRBD2 (5 bases each). Between the trimmed V and J ends, which lost 3 bases and 1 base, there was a span of 15 bases. Germline V gene lookup returns CDR1 KGHSH and CDR2 LQKENI. The CDR3 spans 17 residues.

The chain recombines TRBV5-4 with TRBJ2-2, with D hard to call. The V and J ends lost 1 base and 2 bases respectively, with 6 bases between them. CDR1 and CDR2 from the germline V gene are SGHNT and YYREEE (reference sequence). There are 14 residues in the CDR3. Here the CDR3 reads CASSLWQNTGELFF. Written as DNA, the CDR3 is TGTGCCAGCAGCTTGTGGCAAAACACCGGGGAGCTGTTTTTT.

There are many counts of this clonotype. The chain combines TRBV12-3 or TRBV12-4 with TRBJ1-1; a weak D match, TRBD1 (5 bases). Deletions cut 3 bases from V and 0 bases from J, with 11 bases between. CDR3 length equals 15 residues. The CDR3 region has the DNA TGTGCCAGCAGTTTGTCCGGGACCATGAACACTGAAGCTTTCTTT. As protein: CASSLSGTMNTEAFF.

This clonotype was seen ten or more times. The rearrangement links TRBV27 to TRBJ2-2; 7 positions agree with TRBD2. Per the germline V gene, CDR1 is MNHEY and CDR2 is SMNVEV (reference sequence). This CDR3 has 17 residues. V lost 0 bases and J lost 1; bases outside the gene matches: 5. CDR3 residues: CASSLSGGTLNTGELFF. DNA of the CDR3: TGTGCCAGCAGTTTATCGGGGGGGACGTTGAACACCGGGGAGCTGTTTTTT.

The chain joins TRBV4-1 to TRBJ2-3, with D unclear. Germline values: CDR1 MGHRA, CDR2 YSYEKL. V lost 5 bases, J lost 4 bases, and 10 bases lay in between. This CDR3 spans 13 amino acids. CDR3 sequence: CASSMVLADTQYF. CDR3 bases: TGCGCCAGCAGCATGGTGTTAGCAGATACGCAGTATTTT.

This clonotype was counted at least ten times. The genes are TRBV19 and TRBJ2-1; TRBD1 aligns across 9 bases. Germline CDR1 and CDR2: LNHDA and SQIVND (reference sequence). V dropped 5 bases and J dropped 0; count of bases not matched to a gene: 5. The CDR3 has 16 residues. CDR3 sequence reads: CASSFDRGDSYNEQFF. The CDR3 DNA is TGTGCCAGTAGTTTTGACAGGGGGGACTCCTACAATGAGCAGTTCTTC. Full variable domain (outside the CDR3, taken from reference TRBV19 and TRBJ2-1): DGGITQSPKYLFRKEGQNVTLSCEQNLNHDAMYWYRQDPGQGLRLIYYSQIVNDFQKGDIAEGYSVSREKKESFPLTVTSAQKNPTAFYLCASSFDRGDSYNEQFFGPGTRLTVL.

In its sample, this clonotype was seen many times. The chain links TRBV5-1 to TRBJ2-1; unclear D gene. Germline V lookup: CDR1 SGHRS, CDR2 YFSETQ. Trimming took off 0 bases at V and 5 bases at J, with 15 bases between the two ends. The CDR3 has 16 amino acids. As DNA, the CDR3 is TGCGCCAGCAGCTTGGTGGGTAGTCGCGTAAACAATGAGCAGTTCTTC. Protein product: CASSLVGSRVNNEQFF.

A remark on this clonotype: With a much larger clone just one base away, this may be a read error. CDR3 sequence reads: CASSERDREQSGELFF. In DNA form, the CDR3 reads TGTGCCAGCAGTGAGAGGGACAGGGAGCAATCGGGGGAGCTGTTTTTT. This chain links TRBV12-3 or TRBV12-4 with TRBJ2-2; 9 nucleotides line up with TRBD1. The CDR3 sequence is 16 residues long. The trim removed 5 bases at V and 8 bases at J, leaving 12 bases unmatched.

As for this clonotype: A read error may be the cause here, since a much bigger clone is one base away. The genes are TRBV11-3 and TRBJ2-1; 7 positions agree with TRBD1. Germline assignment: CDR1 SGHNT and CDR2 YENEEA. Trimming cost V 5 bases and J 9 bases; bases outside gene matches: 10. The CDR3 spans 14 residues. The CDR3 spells CASSRATGKREQFF. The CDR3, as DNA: TGTGCCAGCAGCCGTGCGACAGGGAAGCGTGAGCAGTTCTTC.

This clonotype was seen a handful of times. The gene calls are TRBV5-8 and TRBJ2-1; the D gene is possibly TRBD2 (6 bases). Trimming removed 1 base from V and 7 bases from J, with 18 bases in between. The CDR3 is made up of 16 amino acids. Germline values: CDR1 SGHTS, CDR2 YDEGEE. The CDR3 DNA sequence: TGTGCCAGCAGCTTGATGGTGGGAGGTGGTAGAAATGAGCAGTTCTTC. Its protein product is CASSLMVGGGRNEQFF. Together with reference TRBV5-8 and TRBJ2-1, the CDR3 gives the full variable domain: EAGVTQSPTHLIKTRGQQATLRCSPISGHTSVYWYQQALGLGLQFLLWYDEGEERNRGNFPPRFSGRQFPNYSSELNVNALELEDSALYLCASSLMVGGGRNEQFFGPGTRLTVL.

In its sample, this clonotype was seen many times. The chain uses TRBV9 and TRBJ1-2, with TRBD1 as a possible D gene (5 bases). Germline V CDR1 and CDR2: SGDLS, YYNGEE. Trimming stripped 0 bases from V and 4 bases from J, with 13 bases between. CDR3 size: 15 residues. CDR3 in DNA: TGTGCCAGCAGCGTAGAGGACCGGGACCCCTATGGCTACACCTTC. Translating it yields CASSVEDRDPYGYTF.

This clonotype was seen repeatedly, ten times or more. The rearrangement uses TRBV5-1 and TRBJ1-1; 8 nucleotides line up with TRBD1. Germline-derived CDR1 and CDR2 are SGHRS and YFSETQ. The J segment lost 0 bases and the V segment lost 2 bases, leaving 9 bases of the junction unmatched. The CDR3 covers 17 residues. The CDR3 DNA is TGCGCCAGCAGCTTAGTCCCGGGACAGGTTTTGAACACTGAAGCTTTCTTT. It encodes CASSLVPGQVLNTEAFF.

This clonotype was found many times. CDR3 amino acids: CASINGPNYGYTF. Written as DNA, the CDR3 is TGTGCCAGCATCAACGGGCCCAACTATGGCTACACCTTC. The rearrangement joins TRBV6-1 to TRBJ1-2; no clear D gene. Germline V gives CDR1 MNHNS, CDR2 SASEGT. V was trimmed by 7 bases and J by 2 bases, leaving 11 bases between them. This CDR3 is built from 13 residues.

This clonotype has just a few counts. The CDR3: CASSQDRTGLYGYTF. DNA for the CDR3: TGTGCCAGCAGCCAAGATCGTACAGGGTTGTATGGCTACACCTTC. The genes are TRBV3-1 and TRBJ1-2; D is perhaps TRBD1 (6 bases). Trimming cost V 0 bases and J 5 bases, with 13 bases left between them. Germline loops: CDR1 LGHDT, CDR2 YNNKEL (reference sequence). The CDR3 spans 15 residues.

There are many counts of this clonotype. The CDR3 DNA sequence: TGTGCCAGCAGTACCCGGTCCAACTATGGCTACACCTTC. It specifies CASSTRSNYGYTF. The chain is built from TRBV27 and TRBJ1-2; the D is unclear. V lost 5 bases and J 2 bases, leaving 9 bases between the germline ends. This CDR3 has 13 residues. Germline values: CDR1 MNHEY, CDR2 SMNVEV (reference sequence).

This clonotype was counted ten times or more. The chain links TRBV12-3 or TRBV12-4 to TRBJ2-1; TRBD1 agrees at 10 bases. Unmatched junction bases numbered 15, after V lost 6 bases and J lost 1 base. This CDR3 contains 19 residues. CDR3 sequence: CASRPDRGGVFGSYNEQFF. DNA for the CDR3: TGTGCCAGCAGGCCGGACAGGGGGGGGGTTTTTGGTTCCTACAATGAGCAGTTCTTC.

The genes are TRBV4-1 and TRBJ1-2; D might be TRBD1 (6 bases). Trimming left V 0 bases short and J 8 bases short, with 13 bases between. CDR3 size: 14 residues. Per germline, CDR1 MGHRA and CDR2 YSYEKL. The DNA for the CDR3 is TGCGCCAGCAGCCAAGAGGGGGCCGCTTTGGGCTACACCTTC. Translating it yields CASSQEGAALGYTF.

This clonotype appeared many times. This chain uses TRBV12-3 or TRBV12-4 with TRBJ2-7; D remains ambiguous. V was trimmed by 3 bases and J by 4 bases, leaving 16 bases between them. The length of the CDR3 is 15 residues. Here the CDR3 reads CASSLGNPNFYEQYF. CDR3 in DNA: TGTGCCAGCAGTTTGGGGAACCCTAATTTTTACGAGCAGTACTTC.

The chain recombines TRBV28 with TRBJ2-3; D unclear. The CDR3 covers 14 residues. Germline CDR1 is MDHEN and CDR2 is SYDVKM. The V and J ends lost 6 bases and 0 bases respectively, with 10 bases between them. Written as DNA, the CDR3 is TGTGCCAGCAGAAACTTTCATAGCACAGATACGCAGTATTTT. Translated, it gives CASRNFHSTDTQYF.

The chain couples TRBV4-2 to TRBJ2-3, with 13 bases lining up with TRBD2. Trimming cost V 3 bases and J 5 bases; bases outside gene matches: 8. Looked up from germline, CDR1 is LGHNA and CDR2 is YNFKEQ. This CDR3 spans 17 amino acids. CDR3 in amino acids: CASSQNTLAGGRDTQYF. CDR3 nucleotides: TGTGCCAGCAGCCAGAATACACTAGCGGGAGGGCGAGATACGCAGTATTTT.

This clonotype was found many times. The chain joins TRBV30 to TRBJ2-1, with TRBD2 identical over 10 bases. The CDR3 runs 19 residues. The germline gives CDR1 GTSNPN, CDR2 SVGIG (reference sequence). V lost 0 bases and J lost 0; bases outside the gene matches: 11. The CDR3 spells CAWSVILAGPESSYNEQFF. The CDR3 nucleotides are TGTGCCTGGAGTGTAATACTAGCGGGACCGGAAAGCTCCTACAATGAGCAGTTCTTC.

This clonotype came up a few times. The CDR3 region has the DNA TGTGCCAGCAATCGGGGGAGGTGGAATGAGCAGTTCTTC. This sequence encodes CASNRGRWNEQFF. This chain links TRBV27 with TRBJ2-1, with D possibly matching TRBD2 (6 bases). Trimming removed 7 bases from V and 7 bases from J, with 14 bases in between. The CDR3 covers 13 residues. CDR1 MNHEY and CDR2 SMNVEV come from the germline V gene (reference sequence).

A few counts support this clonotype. The CDR3 region is CSVGGGGDTQYF. CDR3 sequence (DNA): TGCAGCGTGGGGGGGGGGGGAGATACGCAGTATTTT. This chain joins TRBV29-1 and TRBJ2-3; TRBD2 agrees at 7 bases. The V gene's germline CDR1 is SQVTM and CDR2 ANQGSEA. Losses at the gene ends were 6 bases for V and 5 bases for J; bases not matched to a gene: 5. This CDR3 contains 12 residues.

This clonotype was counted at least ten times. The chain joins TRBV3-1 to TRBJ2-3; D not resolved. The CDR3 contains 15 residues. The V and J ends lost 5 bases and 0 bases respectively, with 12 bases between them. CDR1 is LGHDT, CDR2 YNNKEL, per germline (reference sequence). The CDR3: CASSSTYQSTDTQYF. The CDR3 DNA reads TGTGCCAGCAGCTCCACTTACCAGAGCACAGATACGCAGTATTTT.